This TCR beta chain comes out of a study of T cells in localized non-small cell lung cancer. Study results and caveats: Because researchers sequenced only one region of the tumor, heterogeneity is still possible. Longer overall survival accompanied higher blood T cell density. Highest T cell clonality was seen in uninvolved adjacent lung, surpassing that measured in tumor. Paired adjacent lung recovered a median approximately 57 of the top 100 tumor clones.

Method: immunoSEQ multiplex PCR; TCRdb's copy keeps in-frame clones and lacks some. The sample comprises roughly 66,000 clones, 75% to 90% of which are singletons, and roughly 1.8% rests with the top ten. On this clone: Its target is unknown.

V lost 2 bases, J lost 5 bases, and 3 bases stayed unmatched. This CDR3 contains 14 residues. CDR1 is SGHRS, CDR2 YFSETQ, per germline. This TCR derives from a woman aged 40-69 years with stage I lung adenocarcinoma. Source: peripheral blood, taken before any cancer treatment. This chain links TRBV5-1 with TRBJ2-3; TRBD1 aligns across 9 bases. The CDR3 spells CASSLQGAGDTQYF. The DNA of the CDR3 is TGCGCCAGCAGCTTACAGGGGGCTGGAGATACGCAGTATTTT.